The source of this T cell receptor beta chain is a study of cytotoxic CD8 clonotypes in ibrutinib-treated CLL. Germline CDR1 is SGHTA and CDR2 is FQGTGA. This CDR3 spans 14 amino acids. With 1 base removed from V and 5 bases from J, the gap between germline ends came to 9 bases. As to this clone: Its antigen is unknown.

Clones were sequenced by immunoSEQ multiplex PCR, and TCRdb holds only the in-frame ones, with some missing. The data show some 58,000 clones, around 68% seen once. Overall study results and limits: Patients had baseline clonality above age-matched healthy donors, and this clonality moved with circulating CD8+ T-cell counts.

The receptor comes from a human donor with chronic lymphocytic leukemia. The rearrangement joins TRBV7-3 to TRBJ1-5; D is perhaps TRBD1 (5 bases). The material sequenced was PBMCs, taken after 12 months of ibrutinib treatment. The CDR3 is CASSLSWGDQPQHF. CDR3 bases: TGTGCCAGCAGCTTAAGCTGGGGGGATCAGCCCCAGCATTTT. The full variable domain, with the rest looked up from reference TRBV7-3 and TRBJ1-5, is GAGVSQTPSNKVTEKGKYVELRCDPISGHTALYWYRQSLGQGPEFLIYFQGTGAADDSGLPNDRFFAVRPEGSVSTLKIQRTERGDSAVYLCASSLSWGDQPQHFGDGTRLSIL.